These T cell receptor beta chains were read from a single sample in a study of T cell responses to AZD1222 COVID-19 vaccine. Repertoires were generated with immunoSEQ multiplex PCR, while TCRdb's copy carries only in-frame clones and drops some. The data contain about 150,000 clones, roughly nine tenths of them singletons. Sequenced material: peripheral blood, taken on day 0 of MenACWY control vaccination. The receptors originated from an adult in good health. The CDR3 runs from the conserved cysteine through the conserved F or W. D genes are given only for firm matches. Where a row states a size, it is once, few, many or the class of an expanded clone; other rows omit it.

v_gene	abundance	d_gene	j_gene	CDR3aa	CDR3nt
TRBV2	few	TRBD1	TRBJ2-7	CASKNRGSDEQYF	TGTGCCAGCAAAAACAGGGGAAGTGACGAGCAGTACTTC
TRBV7-2	.	TRBD2	TRBJ2-1	CASSSIAGGLGNEQFF	TGTGCCAGCAGCTCCATAGCGGGAGGGTTGGGCAATGAGCAGTTCTTC
TRBV12-3/TRBV12-4	few	.	TRBJ1-4	CASSLSGTEKLFF	TGTGCCAGCAGTTTATCCGGCACGGAAAAACTGTTTTTT
TRBV6-5	.	.	TRBJ2-3	CASADRSDTQYF	TGTGCCAGCGCGGATCGGTCAGATACGCAGTATTTT
TRBV24-1	few	TRBD1	TRBJ1-4	CASEDRGGFHEKLFF	TGTGCCTCCGAGGACAGGGGGGGATTTCATGAAAAACTGTTTTTT
TRBV9	.	.	TRBJ1-3	CASSVPASGNTIYF	TGTGCCAGCAGCGTTCCGGCATCTGGAAACACCATATATTTT
TRBV18	.	TRBD1	TRBJ1-2	CASSSTGFGYTF	TGTGCCAGCTCATCGACAGGGTTTGGCTACACCTTC
TRBV10-3	.	.	TRBJ1-1	CAISESSGPEAFF	TGTGCCATCAGTGAGTCATCAGGACCTGAAGCTTTCTTT
TRBV7-8	.	.	TRBJ2-7	CASSPGTLNYEQYF	TGTGCCAGCAGCCCAGGGACTCTCAACTACGAGCAGTACTTC
TRBV7-2	.	TRBD2	TRBJ2-1	CASSLRVTSGYNEQFF	TGTGCCAGCAGCTTACGCGTGACTAGCGGTTACAATGAGCAGTTCTTC
TRBV4-1	.	TRBD1	TRBJ1-5	CASSLSGQGASQPQHF	TGCGCCAGCAGCCTTTCGGGACAGGGGGCATCTCAGCCCCAGCATTTT
TRBV6-5	.	TRBD1	TRBJ1-1	CASSYSTGGTEAFF	TGTGCCAGCAGTTACTCGACAGGGGGCACTGAAGCTTTCTTT
TRBV6-5	once	TRBD1	TRBJ2-1	CASSYPTGVEQFF	TGTGCCAGCAGTTATCCGACAGGGGTAGAGCAGTTCTTC
TRBV9	.	.	TRBJ1-1	CASSVGRGKAFF	TGTGCCAGCAGCGTAGGGCGGGGGAAAGCTTTCTTT
TRBV19	.	.	TRBJ2-5	CASSIDRRETQYF	TGTGCCAGTAGTATAGATCGGCGAGAGACCCAGTACTTC
TRBV5-4	few	.	TRBJ1-4	CASSVWGAEKLFF	TGTGCCAGCAGCGTCTGGGGAGCTGAAAAACTGTTTTTT
TRBV3-1/TRBV3-2	.	TRBD2	TRBJ2-1	CASSQEGLAGGLSNEQFF	TGTGCCAGCAGCCAAGAGGGACTAGCGGGGGGGCTTTCCAATGAGCAGTTCTTC
TRBV5-1	.	.	TRBJ1-1	CASSREDTEAFF	TGCGCCAGCTCCCGGGAGGACACTGAAGCTTTCTTT
TRBV12-3/TRBV12-4	.	.	TRBJ1-2	CASSLGGWGYTF	TGTGCCAGCAGTTTAGGGGGGTGGGGCTACACCTTC
TRBV5-1	.	TRBD1	TRBJ1-3	CASSSRDRLTGVGNTIYF	TGCGCCAGCAGCTCCCGGGACCGCTTGACAGGGGTCGGAAACACCATATATTTT
TRBV11-3	.	TRBD2	TRBJ2-3	CASSFGWTSGGDTQYF	TGTGCCAGCAGCTTTGGGTGGACTAGCGGGGGAGATACGCAGTATTTT
TRBV12-5	.	TRBD1	TRBJ2-3	CASGWDSLTDTQYF	TGTGCTAGTGGTTGGGACAGTTTAACAGATACGCAGTATTTT
TRBV7-2	.	.	TRBJ1-2	CASSLARAGIYGYTF	TGTGCCAGCAGCTTAGCGCGGGCAGGCATCTATGGCTACACCTTC
TRBV25-1	.	.	TRBJ1-5	CASSESSHNQPQHF	TGTGCCAGCAGTGAAAGCAGCCACAATCAGCCCCAGCATTTT
TRBV19	once	TRBD1	TRBJ1-5	CASKRLTGQPYSNQPQHF	TGTGCCAGTAAGAGATTGACAGGGCAGCCTTATAGCAATCAGCCCCAGCATTTT
TRBV7-9	.	.	TRBJ2-3	CASSFRGSGQYF	TGTGCCAGCAGCTTTCGAGGGTCGGGGCAGTATTTT
TRBV6-2/TRBV6-3	.	.	TRBJ1-4	CASSRLGAGSEKLFF	TGTGCCAGCAGTCGACTGGGGGCGGGAAGTGAAAAACTGTTTTTT
TRBV27	.	TRBD2	TRBJ2-1	CASSFILAGGYNEQFF	TGTGCCAGCAGTTTCATACTAGCGGGAGGGTACAATGAGCAGTTCTTC